The 26 T cell receptor beta chains listed next were all sequenced from one sample in a study of radiotherapy plus CTLA-4 blockade in lung cancer. Libraries were prepared by immunoSEQ multiplex PCR; TCRdb keeps only in-frame clonotypes and omits some of them. Among more than 75,000 clones listed, 82% were seen once. Sequencing was performed on peripheral blood, taken from a patient treated with radiotherapy plus ipilimumab. The receptors come from a human donor with non-small cell lung cancer that progressed on radiotherapy plus ipilimumab.

This CDR3 is CASSPLGWRDTDTQYF. In DNA form, the CDR3 reads TGTGCCAGCAGCCCTCTGGGGTGGCGAGACACAGATACGCAGTATTTT. This chain uses TRBV7-3 with TRBJ2-3; D unclear. Germline V gene data show CDR1 as SGHTA and CDR2 as FQGTGA. The germline V and J ends were trimmed by 5 bases and 2 bases, with 17 bases remaining between them. This CDR3 has 16 amino acids.

This clone was counted a single time. The rearrangement joins TRBV27 to TRBJ1-5; 8 bases agree with TRBD1. CDR1 and CDR2 (germline): MNHEY, SMNVEV (reference sequence). The CDR3 spans 18 residues. V gave up 1 base and J gave up 6 bases; unmatched junction bases: 14. Here the CDR3 DNA reads TGTGCCAGCAGTTTATTCAATACTCAGGGGGCGGTCAGTCAGCCCCAGCATTTT. It specifies CASSLFNTQGAVSQPQHF.

V and J are TRBV21-1 and TRBJ1-2; TRBD1 is taken as the D call from the table, unchecked against the DNA. TRBV21-1 is a listed pseudogene. This CDR3 comprises 14 residues. CDR3 nucleotides: TGTGCCAGCAGCAAAGCTCCAGGGTACTATGGCTACACCTTC. Protein product: CASSKAPGYYGYTF.

In its sample, this clone was seen once. The rearrangement joins TRBV28 to TRBJ1-1; no clear D. V lost 4 bases and J lost 1, with 7 bases in between. Germline V gene sequence: CDR1 MDHEN, CDR2 SYDVKM. This CDR3 has 13 amino acids. This chain's CDR3 is CASSSVGNTEAFF. The CDR3 DNA follows: TGTGCCAGCAGTTCCGTAGGGAACACTGAAGCTTTCTTT.

The V and J genes are TRBV2 and TRBJ1-2, with D uncertain. The germline gives CDR1 SNHLY, CDR2 FYNNEI. This CDR3 has 14 residues. Deletions cut 6 bases from V and 6 bases from J, with 17 bases between. This chain's CDR3 is CASSTSADLDGYTF. DNA for the CDR3: TGTGCCAGCAGCACCTCGGCAGATCTTGATGGCTACACCTTC. The full variable domain, with the rest looked up from reference TRBV2 and TRBJ1-2, is EPEVTQTPSHQVTQMGQEVILRCVPISNHLYFYWYRQILGQKVEFLVSFYNNEISEKSEIFDDQFSVERPDGSNFTLKIRSTKLEDSAMYFCASSTSADLDGYTFGSGTRLTVV.

This rearrangement joins TRBV6-5 to TRBJ1-3; a weak D match, TRBD1 (5 bases). V was cut by 8 bases and J by 1 base, with 6 bases left in between. The CDR3 spans 12 residues. Germline V gene data show CDR1 as MNHEY and CDR2 as SVGAGI. The CDR3 DNA sequence: TGTGCCAGCGGACATTCTGGAAACACCATATATTTT. This sequence encodes CASGHSGNTIYF.

V and J are TRBV6-5 and TRBJ2-1; 9 nucleotides match TRBD2. CDR1 and CDR2 from the germline V gene are MNHEY and SVGAGI. CDR3 length: 15 residues. With 6 bases clipped from V and 7 bases from J, the junction kept 10 bases outside the gene matches. This CDR3 is CASSLAGVVGNEQFF. The DNA of the CDR3 is TGTGCCAGCAGCTTAGCGGGAGTAGTCGGGAATGAGCAGTTCTTC.

The chain uses TRBV4-1 and TRBJ2-1; D remains unclear. The CDR3 has 14 residues. V lost 0 bases and J 8 bases, leaving 11 bases between the germline ends. CDR1 is MGHRA, CDR2 YSYEKL, per germline. Written as DNA, the CDR3 is TGCGCCAGCAGCCAAGAAGCCGGGTTGGATGAGCAGTTCTTC. It is translated as CASSQEAGLDEQFF.

The V and J genes are TRBV5-4 and TRBJ1-1, with 8 bases matching TRBD1. From germline, CDR1 is SGHNT and CDR2 YYREEE (reference sequence). V lost 3 bases to trimming and J lost 3 bases; unmatched junction nucleotides: 4. This CDR3 contains 14 residues. The CDR3 loop reads CASSSGQGHTEAFF. CDR3 DNA: TGTGCCAGCAGCTCAGGACAGGGCCACACTGAAGCTTTCTTT.

The chain recombines TRBV9 with TRBJ2-3, with 9 positions matching TRBD2. Germline V gene data show CDR1 as SGDLS and CDR2 as YYNGEE. Trimming took 0 bases from V and 3 from J; bases not matched to a gene: 5. This CDR3 contains 16 residues. The CDR3 nucleotides read TGTGCCAGCAGCGTAGCTGGTAGCGGGAGTACAGATACGCAGTATTTT. Its protein product is CASSVAGSGSTDTQYF.

The gene calls are TRBV5-1 and TRBJ2-7, with 8 bases matching TRBD2. Trimming removed 4 bases from V and 6 bases from J; junction bases left unmatched: 12. There are 15 residues in the CDR3. Germline-derived CDR1 and CDR2 are SGHRS and YFSETQ. CDR3: CASSPGVLAGREQYF. CDR3 DNA sequence: TGCGCCAGCAGCCCGGGAGTGTTAGCGGGACGCGAGCAGTACTTC.

The chain recombines TRBV11-1 with TRBJ2-3; 12 bases are a match to TRBD2. V lost 5 bases to trimming and J lost 2 bases; unmatched junction nucleotides: 8. The CDR3 runs to 17 residues. Germline assignment: CDR1 SGHAT and CDR2 FQDESV (reference sequence). This CDR3 is CASSKTGLAGTTDTQYF. The CDR3 DNA reads TGTGCCAGCAGCAAGACCGGACTAGCGGGAACCACAGATACGCAGTATTTT.

The chain employs TRBV6-6 and TRBJ1-1; a weak D match, TRBD1 (5 bases). V dropped 6 bases and J dropped 1 base, with 6 bases sitting between them. The CDR3 is made up of 12 amino acids. Germline CDR1 MNHNY, CDR2 SVGAGI (reference sequence). The DNA of the CDR3 is TGTGCCAGCAGGCAGGGGAACACTGAAGCTTTCTTT. Its translation is CASRQGNTEAFF.

This chain uses TRBV28 with TRBJ2-5; D remains unclear. This CDR3 region has 14 residues. The germline gives CDR1 MDHEN, CDR2 SYDVKM. Between the trimmed V and J ends, which lost 7 bases and 7 bases, there was a span of 19 bases. CDR3 loop: CASTSGEVPGTQYF. DNA for the CDR3: TGTGCCAGCACCTCTGGCGAGGTACCAGGGACCCAGTACTTC.

The chain employs TRBV10-2 and TRBJ2-1; TRBD2 matches 9 bases. CDR3 length: 15 residues. The germline V gene encodes CDR1 WSHSY and CDR2 SAAADI. Trimming at V came to 6 bases and at J to 3 bases, leaving 6 bases not matched to a gene. The chain's CDR3 is CASRIAGELYNEQFF. CDR3 coding DNA: TGCGCCAGCAGGATAGCGGGGGAACTCTACAATGAGCAGTTCTTC.

The V gene is TRBV2, the J gene TRBJ2-3, with TRBD2 matching over 8 bases. The CDR3 spans 16 residues. Germline V gene sequence: CDR1 SNHLY, CDR2 FYNNEI. The ends lost 4 bases at V and 1 base at J; junction bases unmatched: 7. Written as DNA, the CDR3 is TGTGCCAGCAGTGTAACGGGAGGGCCTGGCACAGATACGCAGTATTTT. This translates into CASSVTGGPGTDTQYF.

This clone was observed a handful of times. The genes are TRBV19 and TRBJ2-6; D gene unclear. This CDR3 spans 15 amino acids. Germline V gene data show CDR1 as LNHDA and CDR2 as SQIVND (reference sequence). V shed 7 bases and J shed 2 bases, with 12 bases lying between them. The CDR3: CASKESATGANVLTF. CDR3 DNA: TGTGCCAGTAAAGAGTCGGCTACTGGGGCCAACGTCCTGACTTTC.

This clone was recorded only once. The chain employs TRBV19 and TRBJ2-5; the D gene is possibly TRBD1 (9 bases). V lost 0 bases and J lost 4, with 21 bases in between. CDR1 LNHDA and CDR2 SQIVND come from the germline V gene (reference sequence). The CDR3 length is 18 residues. CDR3 amino acids: CASSIDARGGQGAETQYF. CDR3 bases: TGTGCCAGTAGTATAGATGCCCGGGGGGGACAGGGTGCAGAGACCCAGTACTTC.

This chain connects TRBV6-6 to TRBJ1-5; possible D gene TRBD1, 6 bases. CDR1 MNHNY and CDR2 SVGAGI come from the germline V gene (reference sequence). The CDR3 is 12 residues long. Trimming took 5 bases from V and 7 from J, leaving 9 bases between them. The CDR3 coding sequence is TGTGCCAGCAGTCAGGGGTACCAGCCCCAGCATTTT. It yields the protein CASSQGYQPQHF.

The chain joins TRBV15 to TRBJ1-3, with D perhaps TRBD1 (5 bases). Between the trimmed V and J ends, which lost 2 bases and 0 bases, there was a span of 11 bases. The CDR3 runs 16 residues. Germline CDR1 LNHNV, CDR2 YYDKDF (reference sequence). CDR3: CATSRPGRNSGNTIYF. Here the CDR3 DNA reads TGTGCCACCAGCAGACCGGGACGAAACTCTGGAAACACCATATATTTT.

The rearrangement links TRBV18 to TRBJ1-5; the D gene is possibly TRBD1 (5 bases). The V end was cut by 2 bases, the J end by 3 bases, with 14 bases between. From germline, CDR1 is KGHSH and CDR2 LQKENI. The CDR3 has 16 amino acids. CDR3 in amino acids: CASSPIGSRANQPQHF. The CDR3 DNA follows: TGTGCCAGCTCACCAATAGGGTCCAGGGCCAATCAGCCCCAGCATTTT. Filled out from reference TRBV18 and TRBJ1-5, the complete variable domain reads NAGVMQNPRHLVRRRGQEARLRCSPMKGHSHVYWYRQLPEEGLKFMVYLQKENIIDESGMPKERFSAEFPKEGPSILRIQQVVRGDSAAYFCASSPIGSRANQPQHFGDGTRLSIL.

V is TRBV29-1 and J is TRBJ1-2; D unresolved. This CDR3 is built from 12 residues. The V gene's germline CDR1 is SQVTM and CDR2 ANQGSEA. Trimming stripped 3 bases from V and 7 bases from J, with 12 bases between. CDR3 loop: CSVDPRSGGYTF. The CDR3 DNA is TGCAGCGTTGATCCGAGGTCGGGTGGCTACACCTTC.

To note about this clone: Other DNA variants within this sample encode the same CDR3. V gene TRBV6-5 combines with J gene TRBJ1-5, with TRBD1 identical over 9 bases. The CDR3 has 14 residues. The junction had 4 bases not matched to a gene; V was cut back by 6 bases and J by 4 bases. Germline-derived CDR1 and CDR2 are MNHEY and SVGAGI. Written as DNA, the CDR3 is TGTGCCAGCAGCCCCGGGACAGGGAATCAGCCCCAGCATTTT. It translates to CASSPGTGNQPQHF.

V usage is TRBV27 and J usage is TRBJ2-6; D not certain. V shed 6 bases and J shed 0 bases, with 9 bases lying between them. This CDR3 comprises 15 residues. Germline V gives CDR1 MNHEY, CDR2 SMNVEV (reference sequence). Here the CDR3 DNA reads TGTGCCAGCAGACCTGTGGGCTCTGGGGCCAACGTCCTGACTTTC. Amino acid sequence: CASRPVGSGANVLTF.

The V and J genes are TRBV28 and TRBJ2-2; tentatively, D is TRBD1 or TRBD2 (6 bases each). There are 14 residues in the CDR3. From germline, CDR1 is MDHEN and CDR2 SYDVKM. V dropped 2 bases and J dropped 4 bases, with 8 bases sitting between them. CDR3 protein: CASSLGGGTGELFF. CDR3 sequence (DNA): TGTGCCAGCAGTTTAGGAGGGGGCACCGGGGAGCTGTTTTTT.

The chain uses TRBV18 and TRBJ2-5, with D hard to call. The V end lost 3 bases, the J end lost 5 bases, and 16 bases lay between the germline ends. The CDR3 loop spans 15 amino acids. Germline assignment: CDR1 KGHSH and CDR2 LQKENI. The CDR3 sequence: CASSPRATDGETQYF. CDR3 nucleotide sequence: TGTGCCAGCTCACCTAGGGCGACGGACGGGGAGACCCAGTACTTC.